Below are 16 T cell receptor beta chains sequenced from a single sample in a study of blood T cell repertoires in COVID-19 (TCRdb year 2020). Library creation used the immunoSEQ multiplex PCR assay. TCRdb limited this immuneACCESS table to in-frame rearrangements with V and J called. A share of clones is missing; checked studies link under half to unresolved V genes, and the rest is unexplained. Across this sample there are some 70,000 clones, with around 91% seen only once. The ten largest clones represent about 5% of the sample. Material for sequencing was peripheral blood. These receptors were taken from a man aged 50 to 60 with acute or convalescent COVID-19.

CDR3 amino acids: CASSASGNAGGQFF. In DNA form, the CDR3 reads TGTGCCAGCAGTGCCAGCGGGAACGCGGGGGGGCAGTTCTTC. This sequence joins TRBV2 and TRBJ2-1; 8 nucleotides line up with TRBD2. Germline V lookup: CDR1 SNHLY, CDR2 FYNNEI. This CDR3 spans 14 amino acids. With V trimmed by 4 bases and J by 12 bases, 11 bases remained unmatched.

This clone was seen only once. The chain recombines TRBV21-1 with TRBJ2-2; the tabulated D call, TRBD2, remains unverified against the DNA. TRBV21-1 has pseudogene status. The CDR3 runs to 18 residues. Here the CDR3 DNA reads TGTGCCAGCAGCAAGGGGCGGGACTTCCAAGAGCCCACCGGGGAGCTGTTTTTT. Translated: CASSKGRDFQEPTGELFF.

Here the CDR3 DNA reads TGTGCCAGCAGCTTAGGGCTAGCGGCCCAAAGGCCCGCCGATACGCAGTATTTT. Translation gives CASSLGLAAQRPADTQYF. V gene TRBV7-8 combines with J gene TRBJ2-3, with TRBD2 identical over 7 bases. Germline V CDR1 and CDR2: SGHVS, FQNEAQ. The CDR3 has 18 amino acids. Trimming removed 1 base from V and 6 bases from J; junction bases left unmatched: 16.

The chain is built from TRBV7-2 and TRBJ2-7; 8 positions match TRBD2. This CDR3 is built from 14 residues. J was trimmed by 3 bases and V by 6 bases; bases with no gene match: 7. Germline CDR1 and CDR2: SGHTA and FQGNSA. DNA of the CDR3: TGTGCCAGCAGACAAACTAGCGGAAGCTACGAGCAGTACTTC. Protein product: CASRQTSGSYEQYF.

V gene TRBV10-3 combines with J gene TRBJ1-5, with 8 positions matching TRBD1. The germline CDR1 and CDR2 sequences are ENHRY and SYGVKD. V shed 3 bases and J 5 bases; nucleotides not matched to a gene: 3. This CDR3 region has 14 residues. The CDR3 nucleotides are TGTGCCATCAGTGAACGGACAGGGTATCAGCCCCAGCATTTT. It encodes CAISERTGYQPQHF.

This chain connects TRBV3-1 (or the pseudogene TRBV3-2) to TRBJ2-7; 12 bases line up with TRBD2. CDR1 and CDR2 from the germline V gene are LGHDT and YNNKEL (reference sequence). The CDR3 consists of 15 residues. The trim removed 5 bases at V and 4 bases at J, leaving 6 bases unmatched. The chain's CDR3 is CASSGLAGGPYEQYF. The CDR3 DNA reads as TGTGCCAGCAGCGGCCTAGCGGGAGGGCCTTACGAGCAGTACTTC.

This rearrangement joins TRBV18 to TRBJ2-4, with TRBD1 matching over 9 bases. This CDR3 spans 16 amino acids. V was pared by 3 bases and J by 5 bases, with 8 bases of the junction left unmatched. CDR1 and CDR2 from the germline V gene are KGHSH and LQKENI. In DNA, the CDR3 is TGTGCCAGCTCACCCCGGGACAGGGTTTTCGAAAACATTCAGTACTTC. It yields the protein CASSPRDRVFENIQYF.

This chain links TRBV9 with TRBJ2-7; D is perhaps TRBD1 (6 bases). The CDR3 is 15 amino acids. Germline CDR1 SGDLS, CDR2 YYNGEE. Trimming pared 1 base from V and 3 bases from J, leaving 14 bases between. The CDR3 loop reads CASSVSPTGLYEQYF. The CDR3 DNA reads TGTGCCAGCAGCGTATCCCCGACAGGACTCTACGAGCAGTACTTC.

This chain joins TRBV19 and TRBJ2-2, with 9 nucleotides matching TRBD2. The CDR3 consists of 17 residues. V was pared by 7 bases and J by 1 base, with 10 bases of the junction left unmatched. Germline V gene sequence: CDR1 LNHDA, CDR2 SQIVND (reference sequence). The CDR3 bases are TGTGCCAGTATAGCTATGAGAGCGGGAGGGAACACCGGGGAGCTGTTTTTT. Translation: CASIAMRAGGNTGELFF.

A single count supports this clone. The V call is TRBV7-2, the J call TRBJ1-5, with a tentative D call TRBD1 (6 bases). CDR3 length equals 15 residues. V gave up 0 bases and J gave up 2 bases, with 8 bases separating them. Germline lookup yields CDR1 SGHTA and CDR2 FQGNSA. The CDR3 is CASSLAGGGNQPQHF. The CDR3 DNA is TGTGCCAGCAGCTTAGCAGGGGGTGGCAATCAGCCCCAGCATTTT.

The rearrangement joins TRBV7-8 to TRBJ1-3; D is perhaps TRBD1 (6 bases). The length of the CDR3 is 15 residues. V gave up 5 bases and J gave up 0 bases, with 11 bases separating them. The germline V gene encodes CDR1 SGHVS and CDR2 FQNEAQ. DNA for the CDR3: TGTGCCAGCAGCCCAGGACAGTACTCTGGAAACACCATATATTTT. Translating it yields CASSPGQYSGNTIYF.

The genes are TRBV29-1 and TRBJ2-3; 8 nucleotides line up with TRBD1. V gave up 5 bases and J gave up 5 bases; unmatched junction bases: 9. Germline CDR1 reads SQVTM; CDR2 reads ANQGSEA. The CDR3 totals 14 residues. In DNA, the CDR3 is TGCAGCGTTTTTGGACAGGGAATGGGAGATACGCAGTATTTT. This encodes CSVFGQGMGDTQYF.

The chain combines TRBV6-4 with TRBJ2-3; 9 nucleotides line up with TRBD1. CDR1 is MRHNA and CDR2 is SNTAGT in the germline V gene. The CDR3 totals 16 residues. V trimming: 7 bases; J trimming: 6 bases; junction bases outside the gene matches: 14. In nucleotides, the CDR3 is TGTGCCAGCACCTTAACTAGGGACAGGGCGAGGGATACGCAGTATTTT. Its protein is CASTLTRDRARDTQYF.

The table lists this clone with a few counts. The chain recombines TRBV2 with TRBJ2-1; TRBD1 matches at 9 bases. Germline values: CDR1 SNHLY, CDR2 FYNNEI. The junction had 4 bases not matched to a gene; V was cut back by 8 bases and J by 2 bases. The CDR3 runs 14 residues. As DNA, the CDR3 is TGTGCCAGCTTACGGACAGGGGCCTACAATGAGCAGTTCTTC. It codes for CASLRTGAYNEQFF. Variable domain in full (rest from reference TRBV2 and TRBJ2-1): EPEVTQTPSHQVTQMGQEVILRCVPISNHLYFYWYRQILGQKVEFLVSFYNNEISEKSEIFDDQFSVERPDGSNFTLKIRSTKLEDSAMYFCASLRTGAYNEQFFGPGTRLTVL.

This sequence joins TRBV27 and TRBJ1-2; D possibly corresponds to TRBD1 (6 bases). This CDR3 region has 16 residues. Germline CDR1 and CDR2: MNHEY and SMNVEV (reference sequence). The germline V and J ends were trimmed by 5 bases and 3 bases, with 19 bases remaining between them. The chain's CDR3 is CASSTSPPQGHYGYTF. The CDR3 bases are TGTGCCAGCAGTACCTCTCCCCCACAGGGTCACTATGGCTACACCTTC.

The chain links TRBV27 to TRBJ2-7; no definite D call. Germline lookup yields CDR1 MNHEY and CDR2 SMNVEV (reference sequence). CDR3 size: 14 residues. With 4 bases removed from V and 4 bases from J, the gap between germline ends came to 14 bases. CDR3 nucleotides: TGTGCCAGCAGTTCGGATCCACAGTTTTACGAGCAGTACTTC. It translates to CASSSDPQFYEQYF.